The rows below give T cell receptor beta chains drawn from one sample of a study of beta chain features in type 1 diabetes. Assay: immunoSEQ multiplex PCR; the TCRdb copy retains only in-frame clones and omits some. The profile shows hundreds of thousands of clones, about 30% of them singletons. Sequenced material: naive CD4+ T cells from blood. These receptor sequences come from a man younger than 35 in good health. CDR3s include the opening cysteine and the closing phenylalanine or tryptophan. Expanded clones get a size class; other rows say once, few or many, or leave the size out.

abundance,len,v_gene,j_gene,CDR3aa
few,12,TRBV6-5,TRBJ2-7,CASSYSSREQYF
-,16,TRBV30,TRBJ2-4,CAWSVRSSQAKNIQYF
-,15,TRBV7-2,TRBJ1-1,CASSSSGGAGTEAFF
few,13,TRBV19,TRBJ1-2,CASRGLRYYGYTF
-,15,TRBV5-4,TRBJ2-2,CASRTGTGYTGELFF
-,16,TRBV7-9,TRBJ2-5,CASSFSDVRAQETQYF
-,15,TRBV9,TRBJ2-1,CASSPGMNSYNEQFF
-,15,TRBV7-2,TRBJ2-3,CASSLALTNTDTQYF
-,16,TRBV4-3,TRBJ2-3,CASSLSVAGVTDTQYF
-,15,TRBV9,TRBJ2-1,CASSVEVAGDNEQFF
few,14,TRBV29-1,TRBJ1-5,CSAPGQGFNQPQHF
-,17,TRBV30,TRBJ2-2,CAWSETPSGQNTGELFF
-,18,TRBV15,TRBJ2-3,CATSREVPSGSITDTQYF
few,15,TRBV4-3,TRBJ1-1,CASSQADRVNSEAFF
-,15,TRBV7-9,TRBJ2-2,CASTAGLANTGELFF
-,13,TRBV10-1,TRBJ1-5,CASSEDIGQPQHF
few,13,TRBV6-5,TRBJ2-1,CASLRQGGNEQFF
-,16,TRBV18,TRBJ2-7,CASSPLGTSGTYEQYF
-,15,TRBV11-2,TRBJ2-7,CASSPSRERAYEQYF
-,15,TRBV7-2,TRBJ2-1,CASSASGSAYNEQFF
-,13,TRBV30,TRBJ1-1,CAWTTGVNTEAFF
few,14,TRBV7-2,TRBJ2-7,CASSRRDRDYEQYF
-,14,TRBV7-2,TRBJ2-5,CASSLGVIQETQYF
few,14,TRBV5-1,TRBJ2-1,CASSSLPGQAEQFF